The 17 T cell receptor beta chains in this list originate from one sample, sequenced in a study of cytomegalovirus exposure and HLA in healthy donors. The PCR contained 60 Vbeta and 13 Jbeta primers. Using immunoSEQ multiplex PCR, the repertoire was profiled, and TCRdb retains in-frame clones only, with some absent. The sample's table shows roughly 60,000 clones. Sequenced input: PBMCs. All receptors derive from a woman aged 18-30 years in good health and CMV-seronegative.

The rearrangement uses TRBV7-9 and TRBJ2-7; D not resolved. This CDR3 contains 16 residues. V shed 2 bases and J shed 6 bases, with 20 bases lying between them. CDR1 and CDR2 from the germline V gene are SEHNR and FQNEAQ (reference sequence). The DNA for the CDR3 is TGTGCCAGCAGCTTAATGTCTCTGGGCTCCCCCTCCGAGCAGTACTTC. Amino acids: CASSLMSLGSPSEQYF.

The chain couples TRBV7-9 to TRBJ2-3, with a tentative D call TRBD2 (6 bases). Germline loops: CDR1 SEHNR, CDR2 FQNEAQ (reference sequence). Trimming pared 5 bases from V and 2 bases from J, leaving 14 bases between. There are 15 residues in the CDR3. Written as DNA, the CDR3 is TGTGCCAGCAGCCTATTAGCGGCTCCCACAGATACGCAGTATTTT. This sequence encodes CASSLLAAPTDTQYF.

This chain links TRBV18 with TRBJ1-2; 8 bases match TRBD1. Germline CDR1 reads KGHSH; CDR2 reads LQKENI. The CDR3 has 14 amino acids. V dropped 2 bases and J dropped 8; count of bases not matched to a gene: 7. The CDR3 sequence is CASSPGTGGNGYTF. In DNA, the CDR3 is TGTGCCAGCTCACCAGGAACAGGGGGAAACGGCTACACCTTC.

This chain connects TRBV7-3 to TRBJ2-2, with D perhaps matching TRBD2 (6 bases). The germline V and J ends were trimmed by 3 bases and 3 bases, with 11 bases remaining between them. Per germline, CDR1 SGHTA and CDR2 FQGTGA. This CDR3 has 15 residues. CDR3 DNA sequence: TGTGCCAGCAGCTTGGAGGGCTTGGACACCGGGGAGCTGTTTTTT. Translated, it gives CASSLEGLDTGELFF.

The genes are TRBV7-6 and TRBJ2-7; a possible D gene is TRBD1 (6 bases). V lost 5 bases and J 3 bases, leaving 20 bases between the germline ends. The CDR3 covers 16 residues. Germline V gene sequence: CDR1 SGHVS, CDR2 FNYEAQ. In nucleotides, the CDR3 is TGTGCCAGCAGCGCACTTGCGGTAGACAGGCACTACGAGCAGTACTTC. It codes for CASSALAVDRHYEQYF.

V and J are TRBV7-2 and TRBJ2-4, with TRBD2 matching over 7 bases. CDR1 and CDR2 (germline): SGHTA, FQGNSA. V gave up 4 bases and J gave up 2 bases; unmatched junction bases: 11. The CDR3 totals 17 residues. The chain's CDR3 is CASSSLGGRDTKNIQYF. CDR3 DNA sequence: TGTGCCAGCAGCTCCCTCGGGGGGAGGGATACCAAAAACATTCAGTACTTC. The full variable domain, completed using reference TRBV7-2 and TRBJ2-4, is GAGVSQSPSNKVTEKGKDVELRCDPISGHTALYWYRQSLGQGLEFLIYFQGNSAPDKSGLPSDRFSAERTGGSVSTLTIQRTQQEDSAVYLCASSSLGGRDTKNIQYFGAGTRLSVL.

V is TRBV7-2 and J is TRBJ2-2; TRBD2 matches 9 bases. The CDR3 consists of 13 residues. Germline V gene data show CDR1 as SGHTA and CDR2 as FQGNSA. The V gene end was trimmed by 6 bases and the J gene end by 8 bases; junction bases not matched to a gene: 4. The CDR3 loop reads CASSLGLAGELFF. The CDR3 DNA follows: TGTGCCAGCAGTCTGGGACTAGCAGGGGAGCTGTTTTTT.

The CDR3 coding sequence is TGTGCCAGCATCAGCCCGGGAGGTCAAACTGAAGCTTTCTTT. It encodes CASISPGGQTEAFF. V and J are TRBV6-5 and TRBJ1-1; D not certain. The length of the CDR3 is 14 residues. V lost 7 bases, J lost 5 bases, and 17 bases lay in between. Per the germline V gene, CDR1 is MNHEY and CDR2 is SVGAGI.

The gene calls are TRBV4-1 and TRBJ2-3, with D maybe TRBD2 (8 bases). The germline gives CDR1 MGHRA, CDR2 YSYEKL. The CDR3 totals 18 residues. V was trimmed by 2 bases and J by 3 bases, leaving 21 bases between them. For the CDR3, the DNA is TGCGCCAGCAGCCAAAACGGGGGACAGCGGGGGAGGACAGATACGCAGTATTTT. It encodes CASSQNGGQRGRTDTQYF.

Here the CDR3 DNA reads TGTGCCAGCTCACCAGAAACCGCGGATGGCTACACCTTC. Its protein is CASSPETADGYTF. The gene calls are TRBV18 and TRBJ1-2, with unresolved D. Germline V gene data show CDR1 as KGHSH and CDR2 as LQKENI. V gave up 2 bases and J gave up 6 bases, with 10 bases separating them. CDR3 length equals 13 residues.

The chain recombines TRBV18 with TRBJ2-3, with 10 bases that match TRBD2. This CDR3 has 16 amino acids. After removal of 4 bases from V and 2 bases from J, the junction contained 6 bases not matched to a gene. The V gene's germline CDR1 is KGHSH and CDR2 LQKENI. CDR3 in amino acids: CASSLRGLAATDTQYF. CDR3 nucleotide sequence: TGTGCCAGCTCACTGAGAGGACTAGCGGCCACAGATACGCAGTATTTT.

The genes are TRBV9 and TRBJ2-1; 13 bases are shared with TRBD2. V dropped 3 bases and J dropped 4; count of bases not matched to a gene: 7. The germline V gene encodes CDR1 SGDLS and CDR2 YYNGEE. The CDR3 is 17 residues long. The CDR3 reads CASSAIGLAGVYNEQFF. In nucleotides, the CDR3 is TGTGCCAGCAGCGCCATCGGACTAGCGGGAGTTTACAATGAGCAGTTCTTC. Full variable domain (outside the CDR3, taken from reference TRBV9 and TRBJ2-1): DSGVTQTPKHLITATGQRVTLRCSPRSGDLSVYWYQQSLDQGLQFLIQYYNGEERAKGNILERFSAQQFPDLHSELNLSSLELGDSALYFCASSAIGLAGVYNEQFFGPGTRLTVL.

The rearrangement uses TRBV6-5 and TRBJ1-2, with D perhaps matching TRBD1 (6 bases). The V gene's germline CDR1 is MNHEY and CDR2 SVGAGI. The CDR3 runs to 14 residues. V dropped 2 bases and J dropped 4 bases, with 11 bases sitting between them. The CDR3 DNA follows: TGTGCCAGCAGTTACGAAGGGGGAAGCTATGGCTACACCTTC. Its translation is CASSYEGGSYGYTF.

The chain recombines TRBV27 with TRBJ2-1, with TRBD2 matching over 8 bases. With 5 bases clipped from V and 3 bases from J, the junction kept 6 bases outside the gene matches. The germline V gene encodes CDR1 MNHEY and CDR2 SMNVEV (reference sequence). The CDR3 contains 15 residues. CDR3 protein: CASSLPGTSYNEQFF. CDR3 sequence (DNA): TGTGCCAGCAGTCTCCCCGGGACTAGCTACAATGAGCAGTTCTTC.

The V and J genes are TRBV25-1 and TRBJ1-5, with TRBD1 matching over 10 bases. The germline V gene encodes CDR1 MGHDK and CDR2 SYGVNS. The CDR3 covers 17 residues. Trimming at V came to 4 bases and at J to 3 bases, leaving 9 bases not matched to a gene. The CDR3 sequence is CASSGGQGEGVNQPQHF. The CDR3 region has the DNA TGTGCCAGCAGTGGCGGACAGGGGGAAGGGGTCAATCAGCCCCAGCATTTT.

The chain links TRBV19 to TRBJ1-5; perhaps TRBD1 as D (6 bases). V was pared by 3 bases and J by 3 bases, with 12 bases between. The germline V gene encodes CDR1 LNHDA and CDR2 SQIVND (reference sequence). The CDR3 totals 15 residues. CDR3 DNA sequence: TGTGCCAGTAGTATGTGGGCAGGGGACAATCAGCCCCAGCATTTT. Amino acids: CASSMWAGDNQPQHF.

J is TRBJ2-1 and V is TRBV4-1, with D maybe TRBD2 (6 bases). CDR1 MGHRA and CDR2 YSYEKL come from the germline V gene. Trimming stripped 3 bases from V and 2 bases from J, with 14 bases between. The CDR3 is 16 residues long. The DNA for the CDR3 is TGCGCCAGCAGCCACCTCGCGGTAGCGGCCTACAATGAGCAGTTCTTC. This encodes CASSHLAVAAYNEQFF.